The clone carrying this TCR beta chain was seen a few times. Generated by immunoSEQ multiplex PCR, the TCRdb table keeps only in-frame clones and is missing some. Of around 100,000 clones in the sample, 80% to 95% are singletons; the top ten hold around 3%. This entry belongs to a study of control samples from healthy donors and cancer patients. This CDR3 is built from 12 residues. Trimming removed 7 bases from V and 1 base from J, with 10 bases in between. Germline CDR1 is SQVTM and CDR2 is ANQGSEA. The sequence came from a human donor in good health. The donor label of this sample is uncertain. The V gene is TRBV29-1, the J gene TRBJ1-2; D is unclear. The source material was blood. The CDR3 DNA reads as TGCAGCGCCCCAGTAGGTAACTATGGCTACACCTTC. Protein sequence: CSAPVGNYGYTF.